This T cell receptor (beta chain) comes out of a study of blood T cell repertoires in COVID-19. Study information: Acute and convalescent COVID-19 samples came from the United States, Italy and Spain.

The V end was cut by 4 bases, the J end by 10 bases, with 15 bases between. The length of the CDR3 is 14 residues. CDR1 is SGHNT, CDR2 YYREEE, per germline (reference sequence). Original handling: For nucleated cells, counts were estimated from reference gene primer amplification. Libraries were prepared by immunoSEQ multiplex PCR; TCRdb keeps only in-frame clonotypes and omits some of them. V, J and clone size derive from that table, while D and trimming were established from the DNA sequence. This sample yields 250,000 to 400,000 clones, of which roughly 91% are seen a single time; 1% belongs to the top ten.

This sequence was found in a man aged 45-65 years with active or convalescent COVID-19. Material for sequencing was peripheral blood. The rearrangement links TRBV5-4 to TRBJ1-6, with D perhaps matching TRBD1 (5 bases). This CDR3 reads CASSPPGLGSPLHF. DNA of the CDR3: TGTGCCAGCAGCCCACCGGGACTGGGATCACCCCTCCACTTT.